The 14 T cell receptor beta chains listed next were all sequenced from one sample in a study of blood T cell repertoires in COVID-19 (TCRdb year 2020). The library was obtained by the immunoSEQ multiplex PCR assay. The clones in this table, taken by TCRdb from immuneACCESS, are in-frame only. Not every clone is retained; where verified, under half of the shortfall comes from an unresolved V gene, and the cause of the rest is unknown. The sample table holds about 180,000 clones, of which 84% were seen once. The ten biggest clones cover more than 5.5% of the sample. The source material was peripheral blood. Receptors originate from a human donor in a cohort sampled during active COVID-19.

The V call is TRBV11-2, the J call TRBJ2-3; 15 bases map to TRBD2. The CDR3 loop spans 19 amino acids. CDR1 is SGHAT and CDR2 is FQNNGV in the germline V gene. V lost 5 bases, J lost 0 bases, and 9 bases stayed unmatched. The chain's CDR3 is CASSQGTSGGTTSTDTQYF. CDR3 DNA sequence: TGTGCCAGCAGCCAAGGGACTAGCGGGGGGACGACTAGCACAGATACGCAGTATTTT. The entire variable domain, with the rest obtained from reference TRBV11-2 and TRBJ2-3, is as follows: EAGVAQSPRYKIIEKRQSVAFWCNPISGHATLYWYQQILGQGPKLLIQFQNNGVVDDSQLPKDRFSAERLKGVDSTLKIQPAKLEDSAVYLCASSQGTSGGTTSTDTQYFGPGTRLTVL.

The V call is TRBV27, the J call TRBJ2-1; D perhaps matches TRBD2 (6 bases). The ends were cut back, 8 bases at V and 4 bases at J, with 15 bases in the middle. Germline V CDR1 and CDR2: MNHEY, SMNVEV (reference sequence). The CDR3 sequence is 14 residues long. Here the CDR3 reads CASHPAGSYNEQFF. CDR3 DNA: TGTGCCAGCCACCCAGCGGGTAGTTACAATGAGCAGTTCTTC.

CDR3: CASSLGMAATGDNSPLHF. Here the CDR3 DNA reads TGTGCCAGCAGCCTCGGGATGGCCGCTACCGGCGATAATTCACCCCTCCACTTT. This chain links TRBV4-2 with TRBJ1-6; D gene uncertain. Germline lookup yields CDR1 LGHNA and CDR2 YNFKEQ. The CDR3 has 18 amino acids. Trimming removed 4 bases at V and 5 bases at J, with 21 bases between.

This chain uses TRBV5-1 with TRBJ2-7; 8 bases fit TRBD1. Per germline, CDR1 SGHRS and CDR2 YFSETQ. The CDR3 totals 17 residues. V gave up 3 bases and J gave up 4 bases; unmatched junction bases: 15. DNA of the CDR3: TGCGCCAGCAGCTCGGAAGGGACCGGGACAGGATTATACGAGCAGTACTTC. This translates into CASSSEGTGTGLYEQYF.

This chain connects TRBV30 to TRBJ1-6; D is ambiguous. Germline assignment: CDR1 GTSNPN and CDR2 SVGIG (reference sequence). The CDR3 is 14 amino acids. Trimming cost V 5 bases and J 3 bases, with 11 bases left between them. This chain's CDR3 is CAWSGLVYNSPLHF. CDR3 DNA: TGTGCCTGGTCGGGGTTAGTCTATAATTCACCCCTCCACTTT.

The genes are TRBV7-9 and TRBJ1-1, with D maybe TRBD1 (5 bases). The CDR3 has 14 residues. Deletions cut 1 base from V and 7 bases from J, with 13 bases between. Germline V gene data show CDR1 as SEHNR and CDR2 as FQNEAQ (reference sequence). The chain's CDR3 is CASSLGTGVVEAFF. CDR3 nucleotide sequence: TGTGCCAGCAGCTTAGGTACGGGGGTGGTTGAAGCTTTCTTT.

This chain joins TRBV2 and TRBJ1-2; 7 nucleotides match TRBD1. Germline CDR1 SNHLY, CDR2 FYNNEI. The CDR3 has 13 residues. V lost 6 bases and J lost 8; bases outside the gene matches: 9. This CDR3 is CASRNAGGYGYTF. CDR3 nucleotides: TGTGCCAGCAGGAACGCAGGGGGGTACGGCTACACCTTC.

This chain connects TRBV6-6 to TRBJ1-1; TRBD1 is a possible D gene (5 bases). From germline, CDR1 is MNHNY and CDR2 SVGAGI (reference sequence). CDR3 length: 12 amino acids. V lost 2 bases and J lost 6, with 7 bases in between. DNA of the CDR3: TGTGCCAGCAGTTACGTGACAGCTGAAGCTTTCTTT. This encodes CASSYVTAEAFF.

The V and J genes are TRBV7-9 and TRBJ2-3; D gene unclear. Germline CDR1 SEHNR, CDR2 FQNEAQ (reference sequence). V was clipped by 5 bases and J by 0 bases, with 18 bases between them. This CDR3 contains 17 residues. The CDR3, as DNA: TGTGCCAGCAGCCAATCAATTGGCAGGCGCAGCACAGATACGCAGTATTTT. The encoded protein is CASSQSIGRRSTDTQYF.

The J gene is TRBJ2-4, the V gene TRBV11-2; TRBD1 might be the D (6 bases). In germline, CDR1 is SGHAT, CDR2 FQNNGV. CDR3 length: 18 residues. Trimming stripped 4 bases from V and 1 base from J, with 20 bases between. CDR3 sequence reads: CASSSPLPQGKAKNIQYF. The CDR3 DNA sequence: TGTGCCAGCAGCTCCCCCCTTCCACAGGGAAAGGCCAAAAACATTCAGTACTTC.

The genes are TRBV9 and TRBJ2-7; a weak D match, TRBD2 (6 bases). With 0 bases removed from V and 2 bases from J, the gap between germline ends came to 9 bases. The CDR3 extends over 14 amino acids. Germline V gene sequence: CDR1 SGDLS, CDR2 YYNGEE. CDR3 DNA sequence: TGTGCCAGCAGCGTAGGCGGGGCACCCTACGAGCAGTACTTC. It specifies CASSVGGAPYEQYF.

Written as DNA, the CDR3 is TGTGCCAGCAGCCAACTCGCAGGGAATACCTACGAGCAGTACTTC. It translates to CASSQLAGNTYEQYF. This chain joins TRBV3-1 (or the pseudogene TRBV3-2) and TRBJ2-7; D is possibly TRBD1 (5 bases). The CDR3 has 15 amino acids. V lost 2 bases, J lost 2 bases, and 13 bases lay in between. Germline CDR1 reads LGHDT; CDR2 reads YNNKEL (reference sequence).

This chain links TRBV7-9 with TRBJ2-5, with 7 bases matching TRBD2. CDR3 length: 13 amino acids. Germline CDR1 and CDR2: SEHNR and FQNEAQ (reference sequence). The V gene end was trimmed by 4 bases and the J gene end by 4 bases; junction bases not matched to a gene: 3. This CDR3 is CASSSSGGETQYF. The CDR3 DNA is TGTGCCAGCAGCTCTAGCGGCGGAGAGACCCAGTACTTC.

The CDR3 loop is CASSYSVGVVLNEQFF. CDR3 coding DNA: TGTGCCAGCAGTTACTCGGTAGGGGTCGTTCTCAATGAGCAGTTCTTC. The rearrangement links TRBV6-5 to TRBJ2-1; possible D gene TRBD1, 5 bases. Germline CDR1 is MNHEY and CDR2 is SVGAGI. The CDR3 consists of 16 residues. V lost 0 bases, J lost 6 bases, and 15 bases lay in between.